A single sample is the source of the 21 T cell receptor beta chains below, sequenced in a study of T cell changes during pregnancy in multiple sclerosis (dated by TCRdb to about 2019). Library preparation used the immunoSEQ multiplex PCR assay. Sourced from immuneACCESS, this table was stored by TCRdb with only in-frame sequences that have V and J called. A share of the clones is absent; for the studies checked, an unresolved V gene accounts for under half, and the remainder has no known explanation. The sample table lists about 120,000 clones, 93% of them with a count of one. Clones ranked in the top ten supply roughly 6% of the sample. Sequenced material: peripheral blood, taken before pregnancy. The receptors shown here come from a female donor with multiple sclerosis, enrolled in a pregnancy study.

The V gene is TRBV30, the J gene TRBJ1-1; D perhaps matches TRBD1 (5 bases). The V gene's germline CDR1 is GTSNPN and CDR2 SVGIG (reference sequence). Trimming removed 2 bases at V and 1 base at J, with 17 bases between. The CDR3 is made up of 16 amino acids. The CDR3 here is CAWSLLWGGTNTEAFF. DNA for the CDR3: TGTGCCTGGAGTCTCCTATGGGGGGGAACGAACACTGAAGCTTTCTTT.

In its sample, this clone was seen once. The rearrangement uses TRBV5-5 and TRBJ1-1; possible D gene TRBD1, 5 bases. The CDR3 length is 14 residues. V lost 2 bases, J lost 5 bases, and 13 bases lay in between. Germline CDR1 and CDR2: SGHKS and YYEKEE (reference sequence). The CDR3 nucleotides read TGTGCCAGCAGCTTAATCGACAGTGGGACTGAAGCTTTCTTT. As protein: CASSLIDSGTEAFF.

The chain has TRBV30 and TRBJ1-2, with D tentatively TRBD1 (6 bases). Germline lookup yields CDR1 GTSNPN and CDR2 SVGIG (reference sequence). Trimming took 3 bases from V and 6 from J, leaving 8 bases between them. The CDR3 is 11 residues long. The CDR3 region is CAWSRGHGYTF. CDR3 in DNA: TGTGCCTGGAGCAGGGGTCATGGCTACACCTTC.

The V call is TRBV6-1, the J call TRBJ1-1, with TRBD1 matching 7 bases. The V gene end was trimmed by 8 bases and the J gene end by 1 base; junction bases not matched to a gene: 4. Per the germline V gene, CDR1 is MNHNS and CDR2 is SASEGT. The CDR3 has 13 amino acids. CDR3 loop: CASPRDRNTEAFF. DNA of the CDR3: TGTGCCAGCCCCCGGGACAGGAACACTGAAGCTTTCTTT.

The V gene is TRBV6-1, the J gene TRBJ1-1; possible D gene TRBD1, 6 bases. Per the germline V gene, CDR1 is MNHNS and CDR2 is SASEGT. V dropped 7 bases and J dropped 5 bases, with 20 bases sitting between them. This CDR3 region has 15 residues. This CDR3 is CASMGGALQGTEAFF. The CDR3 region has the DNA TGTGCCAGCATGGGGGGGGCCCTTCAAGGGACTGAAGCTTTCTTT.

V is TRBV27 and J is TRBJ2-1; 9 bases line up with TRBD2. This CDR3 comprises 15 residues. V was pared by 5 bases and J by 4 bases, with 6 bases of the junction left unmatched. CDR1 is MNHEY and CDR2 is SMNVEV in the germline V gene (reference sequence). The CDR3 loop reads CASSPAGGRYNEQFF. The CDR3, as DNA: TGTGCCAGCAGTCCCGCGGGGGGGAGATACAATGAGCAGTTCTTC.

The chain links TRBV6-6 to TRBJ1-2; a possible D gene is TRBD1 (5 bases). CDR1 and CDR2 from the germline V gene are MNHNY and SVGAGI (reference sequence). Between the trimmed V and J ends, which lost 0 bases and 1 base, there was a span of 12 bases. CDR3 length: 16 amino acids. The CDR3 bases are TGTGCCAGCAGTTACTCGGGTTCGCAGGGTAACTATGGCTACACCTTC. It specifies CASSYSGSQGNYGYTF.

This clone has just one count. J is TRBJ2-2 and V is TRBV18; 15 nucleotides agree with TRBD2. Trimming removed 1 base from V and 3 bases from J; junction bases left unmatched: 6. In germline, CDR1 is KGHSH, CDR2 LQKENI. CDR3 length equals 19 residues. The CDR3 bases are TGTGCCAGCTCACCACTGGGACTAGCGGGAGGCCCCCACACCGGGGAGCTGTTTTTT. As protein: CASSPLGLAGGPHTGELFF.

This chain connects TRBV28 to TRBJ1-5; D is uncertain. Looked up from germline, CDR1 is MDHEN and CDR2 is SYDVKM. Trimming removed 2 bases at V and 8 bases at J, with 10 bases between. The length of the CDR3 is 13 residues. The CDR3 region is CASSLTGLEPQHF. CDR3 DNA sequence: TGTGCCAGCAGTTTAACGGGGTTGGAGCCCCAGCATTTT.

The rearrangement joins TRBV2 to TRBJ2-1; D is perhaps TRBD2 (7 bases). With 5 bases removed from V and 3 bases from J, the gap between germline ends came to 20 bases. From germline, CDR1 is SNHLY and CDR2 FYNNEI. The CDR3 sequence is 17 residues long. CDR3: CASSTTWGEGVYNEQFF. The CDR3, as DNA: TGTGCCAGCAGTACGACGTGGGGGGAGGGGGTCTACAATGAGCAGTTCTTC.

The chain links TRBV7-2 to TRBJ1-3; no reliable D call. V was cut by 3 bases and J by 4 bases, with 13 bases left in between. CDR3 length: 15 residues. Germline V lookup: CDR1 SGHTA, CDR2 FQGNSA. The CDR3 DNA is TGTGCCAGCAGCTTGAGGAGCGTCCAAGGAAACACCATATATTTT. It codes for CASSLRSVQGNTIYF.

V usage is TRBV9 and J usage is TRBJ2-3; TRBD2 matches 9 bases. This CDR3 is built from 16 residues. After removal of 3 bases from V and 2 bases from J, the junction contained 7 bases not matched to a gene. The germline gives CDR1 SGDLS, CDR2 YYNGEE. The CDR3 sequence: CASSDKAGGLTDTQYF. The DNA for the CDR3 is TGTGCCAGCAGCGATAAAGCGGGGGGCCTCACAGATACGCAGTATTTT.

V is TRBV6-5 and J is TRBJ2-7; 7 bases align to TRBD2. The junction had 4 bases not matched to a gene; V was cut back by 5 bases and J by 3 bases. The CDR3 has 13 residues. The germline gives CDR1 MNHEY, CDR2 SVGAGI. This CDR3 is CASSVGLDYEQYF. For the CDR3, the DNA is TGTGCCAGCAGTGTTGGACTAGACTACGAGCAGTACTTC.

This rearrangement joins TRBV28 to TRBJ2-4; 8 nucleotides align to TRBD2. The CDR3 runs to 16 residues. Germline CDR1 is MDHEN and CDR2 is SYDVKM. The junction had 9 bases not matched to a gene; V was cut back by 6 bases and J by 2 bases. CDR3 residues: CASSGGGRRSKNIQYF. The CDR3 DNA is TGTGCCAGCAGCGGGGGGGGCAGACGCTCCAAAAACATTCAGTACTTC.

The chain's CDR3 is CASSSEGTAYGYTF. CDR3 DNA: TGTGCCAGCAGCTCCGAGGGGACAGCCTATGGCTACACCTTC. The chain recombines TRBV7-9 with TRBJ1-2, with 7 bases identical to TRBD1. Trimming took 4 bases from V and 4 from J; bases not matched to a gene: 6. Germline CDR1 is SEHNR and CDR2 is FQNEAQ (reference sequence). The CDR3 has 14 amino acids.

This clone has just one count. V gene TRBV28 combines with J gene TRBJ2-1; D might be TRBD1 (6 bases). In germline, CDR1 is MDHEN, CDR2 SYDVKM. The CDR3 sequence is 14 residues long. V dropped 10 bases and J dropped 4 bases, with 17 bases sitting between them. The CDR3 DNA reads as TGTGCCACCTTGGGGACACAGGCTTACAATGAGCAGTTCTTC. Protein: CATLGTQAYNEQFF. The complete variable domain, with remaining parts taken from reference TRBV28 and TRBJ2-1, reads DVKVTQSSRYLVKRTGEKVFLECVQDMDHENMFWYRQDPGLGLRLIYFSYDVKMKEKGDIPEGYSVSREKKERFSLILESASTNQTSMYLCATLGTQAYNEQFFGPGTRLTVL.

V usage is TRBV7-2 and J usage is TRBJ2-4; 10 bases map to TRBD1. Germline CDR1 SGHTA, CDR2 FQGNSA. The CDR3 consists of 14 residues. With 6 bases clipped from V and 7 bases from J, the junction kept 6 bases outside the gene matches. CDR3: CASRPTGGLNIQYF. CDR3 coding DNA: TGTGCCAGCAGGCCGACAGGGGGCTTGAACATTCAGTACTTC.

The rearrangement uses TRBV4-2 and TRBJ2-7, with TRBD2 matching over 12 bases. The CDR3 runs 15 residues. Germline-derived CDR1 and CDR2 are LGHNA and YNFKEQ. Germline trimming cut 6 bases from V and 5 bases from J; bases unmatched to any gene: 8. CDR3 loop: CASRALAGGPDEQYF. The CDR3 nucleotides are TGTGCCAGCAGGGCTCTAGCGGGGGGGCCTGACGAGCAGTACTTC.

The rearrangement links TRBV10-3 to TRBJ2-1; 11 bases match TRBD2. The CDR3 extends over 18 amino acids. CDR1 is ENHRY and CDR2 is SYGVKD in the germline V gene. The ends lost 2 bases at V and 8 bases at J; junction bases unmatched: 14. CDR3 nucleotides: TGTGCCATCAGTGAGCCTAGCGGGGGGCCGGGGATACACTATGAGCAGTTCTTC. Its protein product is CAISEPSGGPGIHYEQFF.

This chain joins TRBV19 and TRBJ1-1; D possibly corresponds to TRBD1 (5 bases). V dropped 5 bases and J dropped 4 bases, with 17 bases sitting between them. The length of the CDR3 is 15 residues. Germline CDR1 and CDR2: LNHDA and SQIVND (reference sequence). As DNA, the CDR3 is TGTGCCAGTAGTCCCTCTGGAGCCCAGGGCACTGAAGCTTTCTTT. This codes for CASSPSGAQGTEAFF. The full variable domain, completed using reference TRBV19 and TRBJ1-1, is DGGITQSPKYLFRKEGQNVTLSCEQNLNHDAMYWYRQDPGQGLRLIYYSQIVNDFQKGDIAEGYSVSREKKESFPLTVTSAQKNPTAFYLCASSPSGAQGTEAFFGQGTRLTVV.

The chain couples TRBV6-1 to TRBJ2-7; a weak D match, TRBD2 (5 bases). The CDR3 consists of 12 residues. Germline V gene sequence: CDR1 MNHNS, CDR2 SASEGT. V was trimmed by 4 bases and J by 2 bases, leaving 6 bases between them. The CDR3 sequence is CASSGLTYEQYF. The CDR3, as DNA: TGTGCCAGCAGTGGACTAACCTACGAGCAGTACTTC.